A single sample is the source of the 29 T cell receptor beta chains below, sequenced in a study of T-cell reconstitution after alpha-beta-depleted transplantation in children. A TCRbeta library incorporating unique molecular identifiers was prepared. TCRdb reanalysed the PCR reads using MiXCR and keeps one entry per CDR3 protein. Counted here are approximately 500,000 distinct CDR3 sequences, more than 9% occurring once; the ten biggest clones make up about 2.1%. The specimen was PBMCs, collected before TCRalphabeta/CD19-depleted stem cell transplant. Every receptor here comes from a child aged 2-15 years with inherited bone marrow failure, due to receive a stem cell transplant.

This clonotype was found many times. The chain employs TRBV12-3 or TRBV12-4 and TRBJ1-4; D perhaps matches TRBD1 (5 bases). There are 13 residues in the CDR3. The V end lost 2 bases, the J end lost 14 bases, and 15 bases lay between the germline ends. The CDR3 nucleotides are TGTGCCAGCAGTTTACGGATCTGGGACGCTCTGTTTTTT. This codes for CASSLRIWDALFF.

Points on this clonotype: A much bigger clone sits one base away, suggesting this may be a read error. V gene TRBV5-1 combines with J gene TRBJ2-1; D remains unclear. The germline gives CDR1 SGHRS, CDR2 YFSETQ. V was clipped by 0 bases and J by 0 bases, with 10 bases between them. The CDR3 is 16 residues long. The CDR3, as DNA: TGCGCCAGCAGCTTGGTAGTGGTAAGCTCCTACAATGAGCAGTTCTTC. It is translated as CASSLVVVSSYNEQFF.

This clonotype was seen many times. V is TRBV9 and J is TRBJ2-5, with 9 bases lining up with TRBD2. The CDR3 is made up of 16 amino acids. V lost 0 bases, J lost 3 bases, and 6 bases stayed unmatched. Germline V gene lookup returns CDR1 SGDLS and CDR2 YYNGEE. The CDR3 region has the DNA TGTGCCAGCAGCGTAGTAGGCGGGAGGGCCGAAGAGACCCAGTACTTC. Translating gives CASSVVGGRAEETQYF.

Ten or more counts support this clonotype. J is TRBJ2-7 and V is TRBV20-1; 11 bases match TRBD2. In germline, CDR1 is DFQATT, CDR2 SNEGSKA (reference sequence). The CDR3 extends over 16 amino acids. J lost 5 bases, V lost 2 bases, and 11 bases had no gene match. CDR3 sequence (DNA): TGCAGTGCTAGATCTGCGACTAGCGGGATCTGGGACGAGCAGTACTTC. It translates to CSARSATSGIWDEQYF.

This clonotype was seen a handful of times. V is TRBV30 and J is TRBJ2-2, with D unresolved. This CDR3 has 14 residues. CDR1 is GTSNPN and CDR2 is SVGIG in the germline V gene (reference sequence). With 0 bases removed from V and 3 bases from J, the gap between germline ends came to 8 bases. The CDR3 protein is CAWSVRWYTGELFF. The CDR3 nucleotides read TGTGCCTGGAGTGTACGTTGGTACACCGGGGAGCTGTTTTTT.

In its sample, this clonotype was seen many times. The genes are TRBV29-1 and TRBJ2-1; TRBD2 matches at 13 bases. This CDR3 has 15 residues. V was pared by 5 bases and J by 5 bases, with 6 bases of the junction left unmatched. Looked up from germline, CDR1 is SQVTM and CDR2 is ANQGSEA. The CDR3 sequence: CSVQGLAGIDNEQFF. The CDR3 coding sequence is TGCAGCGTTCAGGGACTAGCGGGAATCGACAATGAGCAGTTCTTC.

This clonotype was detected many times. The chain carries TRBV30 and TRBJ2-7; tentatively, D is TRBD1 (6 bases). Germline-derived CDR1 and CDR2 are GTSNPN and SVGIG (reference sequence). Trimming left V 7 bases short and J 3 bases short, with 10 bases between. The CDR3 runs to 11 residues. CDR3 loop: CAYQGGYEQYF. CDR3 coding DNA: TGTGCCTACCAAGGGGGCTACGAGCAGTACTTC.

This chain links TRBV7-9 with TRBJ2-7; D is ambiguous. The V end lost 4 bases, the J end lost 1 base, and 14 bases lay between the germline ends. This CDR3 is 15 amino acids long. Germline V gene lookup returns CDR1 SEHNR and CDR2 FQNEAQ (reference sequence). In nucleotides, the CDR3 is TGTGCCAGCAGCTCCATCCGACCCCGTTCCTACGAGCAGTACTTC. Translated: CASSSIRPRSYEQYF.

This clonotype came up many times. This chain joins TRBV11-2 and TRBJ2-7; the match to TRBD2 covers 9 bases. The trim removed 0 bases at V and 2 bases at J, leaving 5 bases unmatched. The CDR3 totals 16 residues. CDR1 is SGHAT, CDR2 FQNNGV, per germline. CDR3 region: CASSLEAAGGPYEQYF. The CDR3 coding sequence is TGTGCCAGCAGCTTAGAAGCGGCGGGAGGGCCCTACGAGCAGTACTTC.

The rearrangement uses TRBV6-1 and TRBJ1-2, with 7 bases aligning to TRBD1. Germline values: CDR1 MNHNS, CDR2 SASEGT. V gave up 5 bases and J gave up 2 bases; unmatched junction bases: 14. This CDR3 region has 17 residues. CDR3 DNA sequence: TGTGCCAGCAGTCGCCGCAGGGGGTCTGTGGCGAACTATGGCTACACCTTC. Its translation is CASSRRRGSVANYGYTF.

This clonotype was detected many times. This chain connects TRBV7-8 to TRBJ2-3; 8 bases are a match to TRBD2. The V and J ends lost 5 bases and 8 bases, in that order; junction bases with no gene match: 6. CDR3 size: 13 residues. Germline-derived CDR1 and CDR2 are SGHVS and FQNEAQ. As DNA, the CDR3 is TGTGCCAGCAGCCCCCCCGGGAGGGGTACGCAGTATTTT. This gives the protein CASSPPGRGTQYF.

There are many counts of this clonotype. The genes are TRBV20-1 and TRBJ2-7, with D hard to call. V was clipped by 0 bases and J by 2 bases, with 14 bases between them. Germline CDR1 is DFQATT and CDR2 is SNEGSKA (reference sequence). This CDR3 spans 15 amino acids. The DNA of the CDR3 is TGCAGTGCTAGAGACACCTTAGGACGGACCTACGAGCAGTACTTC. It yields the protein CSARDTLGRTYEQYF.

This chain joins TRBV5-4 and TRBJ2-1; D possibly corresponds to TRBD2 (6 bases). Deletions cut 0 bases from V and 0 bases from J, with 13 bases between. The germline CDR1 and CDR2 sequences are SGHNT and YYREEE (reference sequence). The CDR3 runs 17 residues. CDR3 sequence reads: CASSLEGGRGSYNEQFF. DNA of the CDR3: TGTGCCAGCAGCTTGGAGGGAGGCCGTGGCTCCTACAATGAGCAGTTCTTC.

There are many counts of this clonotype. The chain combines TRBV4-3 with TRBJ1-3, with D uncertain. Germline-derived CDR1 and CDR2 are LGHNA and YSLEER. CDR3 length equals 16 residues. Between the trimmed V and J ends, which lost 0 bases and 2 bases, there was a span of 11 bases. The CDR3 DNA follows: TGCGCCAGCAGCCAAGAGGAAACGGCCCCTGGAAACACCATATATTTT. This gives the protein CASSQEETAPGNTIYF.

This clonotype was counted ten times or more. V gene TRBV7-2 combines with J gene TRBJ1-5; TRBD1 agrees at 7 bases. The V gene end was trimmed by 5 bases and the J gene end by 0 bases; junction bases not matched to a gene: 7. Germline values: CDR1 SGHTA, CDR2 FQGNSA. There are 16 residues in the CDR3. The CDR3 sequence is CASSAGTAYSNQPQHF. The CDR3 nucleotides are TGTGCCAGCAGCGCAGGGACAGCCTATAGCAATCAGCCCCAGCATTTT.

This clonotype was detected many times. The V gene is TRBV5-1, the J gene TRBJ2-7; 8 bases fit TRBD2. This CDR3 region has 14 residues. Germline V lookup: CDR1 SGHRS, CDR2 YFSETQ. The V segment lost 5 bases and the J segment 5 bases; nucleotides outside the gene matches: 9. The CDR3 is CASRPGLVTHEQYF. The CDR3 nucleotides read TGCGCCAGCAGACCGGGACTAGTCACCCACGAGCAGTACTTC.

This chain joins TRBV4-2 and TRBJ2-7, with 8 bases fitting TRBD1. The V gene's germline CDR1 is LGHNA and CDR2 YNFKEQ. This CDR3 has 14 residues. Trimming at V came to 2 bases and at J to 3 bases, leaving 3 bases not matched to a gene. The CDR3 nucleotides read TGTGCCAGCAGCCAACCGGGACAGGACTACGAGCAGTACTTC. This gives the protein CASSQPGQDYEQYF.

The rearrangement links TRBV3-1 to TRBJ2-7; 8 bases line up with TRBD2. Germline V gene lookup returns CDR1 LGHDT and CDR2 YNNKEL (reference sequence). The length of the CDR3 is 15 residues. Trimming at V came to 0 bases and at J to 7 bases, leaving 8 bases not matched to a gene. The CDR3 DNA follows: TGTGCCAGCAGCCAAGAATGGTCTAGCGGGTGGGAGCAGTACTTC. Protein sequence: CASSQEWSSGWEQYF.

This clonotype occurred many times. This sequence joins TRBV27 and TRBJ1-2; 7 bases map to TRBD1. The ends lost 3 bases at V and 0 bases at J; junction bases unmatched: 4. The germline gives CDR1 MNHEY, CDR2 SMNVEV (reference sequence). The CDR3 sequence is 15 residues long. The DNA of the CDR3 is TGTGCCAGCAGTTTGTCGACAGGGACTAACTATGGCTACACCTTC. Its protein is CASSLSTGTNYGYTF.

This chain joins TRBV30 and TRBJ1-1; D uncertain. Germline assignment: CDR1 GTSNPN and CDR2 SVGIG (reference sequence). The V gene lost 8 bases and the J gene lost 0 bases, with 10 bases spanning the gap. The CDR3 is 12 amino acids. CDR3 coding DNA: TGTGCCCTCTCTCTCTTGAACACTGAAGCTTTCTTT. This codes for CALSLLNTEAFF.

The table lists this clonotype with many counts. The chain combines TRBV3-1 with TRBJ2-2; TRBD2 is a possible D gene (6 bases). Trimming removed 1 base at V and 4 bases at J, with 10 bases between. The CDR3 extends over 15 amino acids. Germline V gene lookup returns CDR1 LGHDT and CDR2 YNNKEL (reference sequence). The CDR3 protein is CASSQVGSGTGELFF. DNA for the CDR3: TGTGCCAGCAGCCAAGTCGGGAGTGGCACCGGGGAGCTGTTTTTT.

V gene TRBV18 combines with J gene TRBJ1-2; 9 positions match TRBD1. The CDR3 runs to 16 residues. Germline V lookup: CDR1 KGHSH, CDR2 LQKENI. Trimming at V came to 1 base and at J to 5 bases, leaving 8 bases not matched to a gene. The CDR3 is CASSPLLQGAEYGYTF. As DNA, the CDR3 is TGTGCCAGCTCACCACTGTTACAGGGGGCTGAGTATGGCTACACCTTC.

This chain links TRBV27 with TRBJ2-2; a weak D match, TRBD2 (6 bases). CDR1 is MNHEY, CDR2 SMNVEV, per germline (reference sequence). With 6 bases removed from V and 2 bases from J, the gap between germline ends came to 16 bases. The CDR3 length is 16 residues. CDR3 sequence (DNA): TGTGCCAGCAGCCAATATAGCGGATTAAACACCGGGGAGCTGTTTTTT. The encoded protein is CASSQYSGLNTGELFF.

Remarks on this clonotype: This sequence may be a read error, since a much larger clone differs from it by one base. The CDR3 coding sequence is TGCGGCGCGGGACAGACCTACGAGCAGTACTTC. This gives the protein CGAGQTYEQYF. The chain joins TRBV29-1 to TRBJ2-7; D is possibly TRBD1 (7 bases). Germline V CDR1 and CDR2: SQVTM, ANQGSEA. The CDR3 extends over 11 amino acids.

This clonotype was recorded many times. This chain uses TRBV29-1 with TRBJ2-2; D is uncertain. This CDR3 region has 13 residues. Germline V gene lookup returns CDR1 SQVTM and CDR2 ANQGSEA. V gave up 3 bases and J gave up 4 bases, with 9 bases separating them. The CDR3 DNA is TGCAGCGTTGACTCTGACGGCACCGGGGAGCTGTTTTTT. Protein product: CSVDSDGTGELFF.

At least ten counts were recorded for this clonotype. The chain joins TRBV5-4 to TRBJ2-3, with a weak D call TRBD2 (6 bases). The CDR3 contains 16 residues. V lost 5 bases and J lost 2, with 18 bases in between. The germline V gene has CDR1 SGHNT and CDR2 YYREEE (reference sequence). CDR3 residues: CASSDPWTTNTDTQYF. The CDR3 nucleotides read TGTGCCAGCAGTGACCCATGGACTACCAACACAGATACGCAGTATTTT.

This clonotype was seen ten or more times. V usage is TRBV4-3 and J usage is TRBJ2-1; 8 bases agree with TRBD2. Per the germline V gene, CDR1 is LGHNA and CDR2 is YSLEER. V was pared by 0 bases and J by 4 bases, with 5 bases of the junction left unmatched. CDR3 length: 16 amino acids. Here the CDR3 reads CASSQESLAGYNEQFF. In DNA, the CDR3 is TGCGCCAGCAGCCAAGAGTCGCTAGCGGGTTACAATGAGCAGTTCTTC.

This chain joins TRBV19 and TRBJ2-7, with TRBD1 matching over 11 bases. CDR3 size: 16 residues. Germline values: CDR1 LNHDA, CDR2 SQIVND (reference sequence). The J segment lost 5 bases and the V segment lost 5 bases, leaving 11 bases of the junction unmatched. DNA of the CDR3: TGTGCCAGTAGTCCCGGACAGGGGGCGGCCGTCCACGAGCAGTACTTC. This sequence encodes CASSPGQGAAVHEQYF. Based on the CDR3 plus reference TRBV19 and TRBJ2-7, the full variable domain is DGGITQSPKYLFRKEGQNVTLSCEQNLNHDAMYWYRQDPGQGLRLIYYSQIVNDFQKGDIAEGYSVSREKKESFPLTVTSAQKNPTAFYLCASSPGQGAAVHEQYFGPGTRLTVT.

This chain uses TRBV5-1 with TRBJ1-3; a weak D match, TRBD1 (6 bases). The V gene's germline CDR1 is SGHRS and CDR2 YFSETQ. The CDR3 length is 16 residues. V shed 4 bases and J shed 4 bases, with 18 bases lying between them. The CDR3 coding sequence is TGCGCCAGCAGCCCCCCGCCGTCAGGGGACGGAAACACCATATATTTT. Residues: CASSPPPSGDGNTIYF.